Shown below are 20 T cell receptor beta chains from a single sample sequenced in a study of blood T cell repertoires in COVID-19. This table comes from immunoSEQ multiplex PCR, and its TCRdb copy is limited to in-frame clones, with some not included. Among around 240,000 clones, about 87% were seen once, and the ten largest hold 0.85% to 0.9%. Sequenced sample: PBMCs or T cells enriched from blood (not recorded which). Receptor source: a man aged 50-59 years who had been exposed to COVID-19.

The chain carries TRBV7-8 and TRBJ2-1, with D possibly TRBD2 on 5 matching bases. V was clipped by 1 base and J by 0 bases, with 10 bases between them. Germline CDR1 and CDR2: SGHVS and FQNEAQ. This CDR3 has 16 amino acids. CDR3 in DNA: TGTGCCAGCAGCTTAGTGGGTGGGAGCTCCTACAATGAGCAGTTCTTC. As protein: CASSLVGGSSYNEQFF. The whole variable domain, filled in from reference TRBV7-8 and TRBJ2-1, reads GAGVSQSPRYKVAKRGQDVALRCDPISGHVSLFWYQQALGQGPEFLTYFQNEAQLDKSGLPSDRFFAERPEGSVSTLKIQRTQQEDSAVYLCASSLVGGSSYNEQFFGPGTRLTVL.

This clone was counted between two and nine times. The V gene is TRBV18, the J gene TRBJ1-1; perhaps TRBD1 as D (5 bases). V lost 3 bases and J lost 5, with 13 bases in between. This CDR3 spans 14 amino acids. The germline CDR1 and CDR2 sequences are KGHSH and LQKENI. In DNA form, the CDR3 reads TGTGCCAGCTCACCCCTTCCACAGGAGACTGAAGCTTTCTTT. Its translation: CASSPLPQETEAFF.

The rearrangement links TRBV29-1 to TRBJ1-1; D call uncertain. V lost 6 bases and J 0 bases, leaving 17 bases between the germline ends. Germline lookup yields CDR1 SQVTM and CDR2 ANQGSEA. The CDR3 consists of 15 residues. CDR3 bases: TGCAGCGTCCCTGAGCCTCCCGACATGAACACTGAAGCTTTCTTT. It yields the protein CSVPEPPDMNTEAFF.

The CDR3 loop is CASGSSNQPQHF. CDR3 DNA sequence: TGTGCCAGCGGTAGTAGCAATCAGCCCCAGCATTTT. The chain combines TRBV28 with TRBJ1-5, with no clear D. The CDR3 is made up of 12 amino acids. V was cut by 8 bases and J by 0 bases, with 5 bases left in between. Germline CDR1 MDHEN, CDR2 SYDVKM.

J is TRBJ2-2 and V is TRBV14; 8 bases map to TRBD1. The germline gives CDR1 SGHDN, CDR2 FVKESK. V shed 2 bases, J shed 6 bases, and the junction held 8 bases outside the gene matches. The CDR3 is 16 residues long. CDR3 nucleotide sequence: TGTGCCAGCAGCCAATTATTAGGACAGGGCGCCGGGGAGCTGTTTTTT. Residues: CASSQLLGQGAGELFF.

This chain joins TRBV28 and TRBJ1-5; D gene uncertain. V was trimmed by 1 base and J by 3 bases, leaving 7 bases between them. Germline V CDR1 and CDR2: MDHEN, SYDVKM. This CDR3 has 14 residues. The chain's CDR3 is CASSLSPYNQPQHF. CDR3 in DNA: TGTGCCAGCAGTTTATCCCCGTACAATCAGCCCCAGCATTTT.

The rearrangement joins TRBV10-3 to TRBJ2-1, with 8 bases matching TRBD2. CDR3 length equals 14 residues. The V gene's germline CDR1 is ENHRY and CDR2 SYGVKD. V gave up 5 bases and J gave up 8 bases; unmatched junction bases: 8. CDR3 region: CAISKAGVADEQFF. CDR3 DNA: TGTGCCATCAGTAAAGCGGGAGTGGCCGATGAGCAGTTCTTC.

On this clone: The same CDR3 can be traced to other DNA sequences in this sample. The V and J genes are TRBV5-1 and TRBJ1-1, with 11 positions matching TRBD1. V was pared by 4 bases and J by 4 bases, with 3 bases of the junction left unmatched. Looked up from germline, CDR1 is SGHRS and CDR2 is YFSETQ. CDR3 size: 14 residues. The CDR3 DNA is TGCGCCAGCAGCGAAGGGACAGGGGGCACTGAAGCTTTCTTT. It specifies CASSEGTGGTEAFF.

This chain links TRBV20-1 with TRBJ2-2; D is perhaps TRBD2 (5 bases). The ends were cut back, 3 bases at V and 0 bases at J, with 8 bases in the middle. Germline loops: CDR1 DFQATT, CDR2 SNEGSKA (reference sequence). There are 14 residues in the CDR3. The DNA for the CDR3 is TGCAGTGCTAGTTACGGGACGAACACCGGGGAGCTGTTTTTT. Translated: CSASYGTNTGELFF.

This clone is a singleton in its sample. The J gene is TRBJ1-4, the V gene TRBV5-6; 9 nucleotides line up with TRBD1. Germline V gene sequence: CDR1 SGHDT, CDR2 YYEEEE. The CDR3 sequence is 16 residues long. V was clipped by 1 base and J by 7 bases; unmatched bases: 8. CDR3 bases: TGTGCCAGCAGCTTGAGGTCCGGGACAGGGAGTGAAAAACTGTTTTTT. It codes for CASSLRSGTGSEKLFF.

This chain connects TRBV28 to TRBJ2-3; 14 positions agree with TRBD2. The CDR3 is 15 amino acids. CDR1 is MDHEN, CDR2 SYDVKM, per germline. The V segment lost 6 bases and the J segment 4 bases; nucleotides outside the gene matches: 3. CDR3 amino acids: CASRTSGRAPDTQYF. DNA for the CDR3: TGTGCCAGCAGGACTAGCGGGAGGGCCCCAGATACGCAGTATTTT.

The chain joins TRBV5-1 to TRBJ1-5, with unresolved D. V was trimmed by 1 base and J by 0 bases, leaving 2 bases between them. The CDR3 loop spans 13 amino acids. Germline lookup yields CDR1 SGHRS and CDR2 YFSETQ. CDR3 DNA: TGCGCCAGCAGCTTGCATAGCAATCAGCCCCAGCATTTT. Amino acids: CASSLHSNQPQHF.

The chain couples TRBV27 to TRBJ1-5; D uncertain. This CDR3 comprises 15 residues. V was shortened by 6 bases and J by 2 bases, with 14 bases between the two germline ends. CDR1 MNHEY and CDR2 SMNVEV come from the germline V gene (reference sequence). This CDR3 is CASRHLAAGNQPQHF. For the CDR3, the DNA is TGTGCCAGCAGGCATCTGGCGGCTGGCAATCAGCCCCAGCATTTT.

The rearrangement links TRBV9 to TRBJ2-1; 10 nucleotides line up with TRBD2. CDR1 is SGDLS, CDR2 YYNGEE, per germline. CDR3 length: 15 amino acids. V lost 6 bases to trimming and J lost 4 bases; unmatched junction nucleotides: 7. The CDR3 region has the DNA TGTGCCAGCACCCCTAGCGGGAGTACTTACAATGAGCAGTTCTTC. Its translation: CASTPSGSTYNEQFF.

This CDR3 is CASGGLRGAGANVLTF. For the CDR3, the DNA is TGTGCCAGCGGGGGTCTTCGCGGGGCTGGGGCCAACGTCCTGACTTTC. This rearrangement joins TRBV11-2 to TRBJ2-6, with D perhaps matching TRBD2 (6 bases). The CDR3 covers 16 residues. Germline CDR1 reads SGHAT; CDR2 reads FQNNGV. V lost 8 bases, J lost 2 bases, and 16 bases lay in between.

The chain has TRBV5-1 and TRBJ1-1; 8 nucleotides align to TRBD1. The CDR3 is made up of 18 amino acids. Germline V gene data show CDR1 as SGHRS and CDR2 as YFSETQ. The ends lost 2 bases at V and 1 base at J; junction bases unmatched: 13. CDR3 in DNA: TGCGCCAGCAGCTTCTCACCTTCCGGGACAGGTACGAACACTGAAGCTTTCTTT. Translation gives CASSFSPSGTGTNTEAFF. The full variable domain, completed using reference TRBV5-1 and TRBJ1-1, is KAGVTQTPRYLIKTRGQQVTLSCSPISGHRSVSWYQQTPGQGLQFLFEYFSETQRNKGNFPGRFSGRQFSNSRSEMNVSTLELGDSALYLCASSFSPSGTGTNTEAFFGQGTRLTVV.

CDR3 in DNA: TGCGCCAGCAGCTTGGGATCGGGAGCCGCCGGGGAGCTGTTTTTT. Residues: CASSLGSGAAGELFF. V usage is TRBV5-1 and J usage is TRBJ2-2; D possibly corresponds to TRBD2 (6 bases). The V gene's germline CDR1 is SGHRS and CDR2 YFSETQ. This CDR3 spans 15 amino acids. V shed 0 bases and J shed 6 bases, with 12 bases lying between them.

This clone has just one count. This chain connects TRBV19 to TRBJ1-5; 9 bases are a match to TRBD1. Trimming at V came to 5 bases and at J to 3 bases, leaving 11 bases not matched to a gene. This CDR3 comprises 17 residues. Looked up from germline, CDR1 is LNHDA and CDR2 is SQIVND (reference sequence). The CDR3 loop reads CASSVDRGLAYNQPQHF. The CDR3 bases are TGTGCCAGTAGTGTGGACAGGGGTCTGGCATACAATCAGCCCCAGCATTTT. The whole variable domain, remainder taken from reference TRBV19 and TRBJ1-5, is DGGITQSPKYLFRKEGQNVTLSCEQNLNHDAMYWYRQDPGQGLRLIYYSQIVNDFQKGDIAEGYSVSREKKESFPLTVTSAQKNPTAFYLCASSVDRGLAYNQPQHFGDGTRLSIL.

The chain joins TRBV19 to TRBJ1-2, with 9 bases identical to TRBD1. The germline V gene has CDR1 LNHDA and CDR2 SQIVND (reference sequence). V shed 3 bases and J 7 bases; nucleotides not matched to a gene: 6. The length of the CDR3 is 14 residues. The CDR3 DNA reads as TGTGCCAGTAGTATGCTGGACAGGGGCTCTGGCTACACCTTC. Translating gives CASSMLDRGSGYTF.

The gene calls are TRBV3-1 (or the pseudogene TRBV3-2) and TRBJ1-1, with D perhaps TRBD1 (5 bases). V was trimmed by 1 base and J by 5 bases, leaving 14 bases between them. The CDR3 contains 15 residues. The germline gives CDR1 LGHDT, CDR2 YNNKEL (reference sequence). The CDR3 is CASSQGHTRETEAFF. CDR3 nucleotide sequence: TGTGCCAGCAGCCAAGGCCACACCAGGGAAACTGAAGCTTTCTTT.